Listed below are T cell receptor beta chains from one sample, sequenced in a study of T-cell reconstitution after alpha-beta-depleted transplantation in children. TCRdb passed the PCR reads through MiXCR, listing each CDR3 protein once. The sample has about 870,000 distinct CDR3 sequences; about 15% are singletons. The sequencing used PBMCs, mostly from graft donor cells, collected 360 days after TCRalphabeta/CD19-depleted stem cell transplant. Source of these receptors: a male patient aged 10 to 17 who had a stem cell transplant for acute lymphoblastic leukemia, so the T cells may come from the graft donor. Both conserved end residues are part of each CDR3. Each record gives: J gene, V gene, CDR3 protein.

>TRBJ1-5|TRBV5-1
CASSLGGARGQPQHF
>TRBJ2-7|TRBV7-2
CASSLWDKQYF
>TRBJ2-6|TRBV29-1
CSVGLTTGFYGANVLTF
>TRBJ1-6|TRBV18
CASSPGTPGGNSPLHF
>TRBJ2-1|TRBV5-1
CASSPRAGLSYNEQFF
>TRBJ2-7|TRBV7-9
CASRGGQAAGYEQYF
>TRBJ2-7|TRBV5-1
CASSPRDRPFLSYEQYF
>TRBJ2-4|TRBV7-2
CASSPLPTRTKNIQYF
>TRBJ2-3|TRBV7-2
CASAKKGSTDTQYF
>TRBJ2-1|TRBV6-2/TRBV6-3
CASSHGNEQFF
>TRBJ1-1|TRBV20-1
CSAPIRELEAFF
>TRBJ2-7|TRBV4-1
CASSQRVQGWGEQYF
>TRBJ2-5|TRBV5-1
CASSLLIAGLQETQYF
>TRBJ2-1|TRBV13
CASSLGLGREQFF
>TRBJ1-1|TRBV29-1
CSNPVGTEKNTEAFF
>TRBJ2-7|TRBV5-1
CASSPTGGSLYEQYF
>TRBJ2-7|TRBV20-1
CSADRQSYEQYF
>TRBJ2-2|TRBV18
CASSPNHLAGGTGELFF
>TRBJ2-1|TRBV7-3
CASSLSSGGEQFF
>TRBJ1-1|TRBV10-2
CASRKIGDSSNTEAFF
>TRBJ2-2|TRBV12-3/TRBV12-4
CASTDPIQRPPNTGELFF
>TRBJ2-7|TRBV5-1
CASSLQSSMAGGSYEQYF
>TRBJ2-3|TRBV15
CATSRVGARTDTQYF
>TRBJ1-6|TRBV7-3
CASSRLLDRVHF
>TRBJ2-7|TRBV5-1
CASSLAWGQSYEQYF
>TRBJ2-7|TRBV5-1
CASSSREIGSYEQYF
>TRBJ2-6|TRBV7-8
CASSPRTGLYSGANVLTF
>TRBJ1-5|TRBV2
CASCPLGQGDNQPQHF
>TRBJ1-1|TRBV10-3
CAISELGVNTEAFF
>TRBJ2-1|TRBV7-2
CASSSRGTSAYNEQFF
>TRBJ2-1|TRBV12-3/TRBV12-4
CASSRTGLGSYNEQFF
>TRBJ2-3|TRBV5-1
CASSWTSGRTDTQYF
>TRBJ1-1|TRBV27
CASSLPGKGTEAFF
>TRBJ1-4|TRBV5-4
CASSPGGGPDEKLFF
>TRBJ2-7|TRBV5-1
CASRRQGTDSYEQYF
>TRBJ2-1|TRBV5-1
CASSLAPTGDYNEQFF